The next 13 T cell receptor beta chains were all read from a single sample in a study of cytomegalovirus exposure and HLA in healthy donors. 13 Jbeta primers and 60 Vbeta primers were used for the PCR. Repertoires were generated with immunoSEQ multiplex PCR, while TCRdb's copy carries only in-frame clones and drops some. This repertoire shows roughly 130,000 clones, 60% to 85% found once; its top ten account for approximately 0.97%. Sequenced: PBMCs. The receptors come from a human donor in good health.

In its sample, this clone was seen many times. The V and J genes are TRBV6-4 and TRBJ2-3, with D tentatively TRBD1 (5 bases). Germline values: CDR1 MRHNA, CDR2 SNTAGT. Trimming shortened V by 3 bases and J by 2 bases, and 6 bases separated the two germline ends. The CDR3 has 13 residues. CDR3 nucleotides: TGTGCCAGCAGTGAAGGGGTCACAGATACGCAGTATTTT. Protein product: CASSEGVTDTQYF.

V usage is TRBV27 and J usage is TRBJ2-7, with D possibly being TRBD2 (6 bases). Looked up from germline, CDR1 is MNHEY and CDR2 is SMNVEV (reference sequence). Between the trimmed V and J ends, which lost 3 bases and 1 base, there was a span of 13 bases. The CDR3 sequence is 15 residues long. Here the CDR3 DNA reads TGTGCCAGCAGTTTGGGGGGTGCGGCATCCTACGAGCAGTACTTC. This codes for CASSLGGAASYEQYF.

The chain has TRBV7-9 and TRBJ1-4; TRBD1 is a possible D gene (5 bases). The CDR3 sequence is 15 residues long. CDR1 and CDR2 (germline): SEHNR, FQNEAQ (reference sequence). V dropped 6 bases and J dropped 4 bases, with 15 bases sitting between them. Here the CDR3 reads CASSPARQGNEKLFF. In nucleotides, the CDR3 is TGTGCCAGCAGTCCAGCTCGGCAGGGTAATGAAAAACTGTTTTTT.

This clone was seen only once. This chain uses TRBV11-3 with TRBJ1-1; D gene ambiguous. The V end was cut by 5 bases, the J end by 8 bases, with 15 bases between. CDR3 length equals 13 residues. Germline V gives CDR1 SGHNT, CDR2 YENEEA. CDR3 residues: CASSLTAGYEAFF. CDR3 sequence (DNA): TGTGCCAGCAGCCTAACCGCTGGTTACGAAGCTTTCTTT.

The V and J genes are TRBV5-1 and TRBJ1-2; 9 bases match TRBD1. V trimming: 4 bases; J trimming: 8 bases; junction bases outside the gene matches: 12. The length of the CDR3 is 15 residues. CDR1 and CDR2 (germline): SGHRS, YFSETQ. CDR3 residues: CASSVTGGASWGYTF. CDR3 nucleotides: TGCGCCAGCAGCGTAACAGGGGGCGCTTCGTGGGGCTACACCTTC.

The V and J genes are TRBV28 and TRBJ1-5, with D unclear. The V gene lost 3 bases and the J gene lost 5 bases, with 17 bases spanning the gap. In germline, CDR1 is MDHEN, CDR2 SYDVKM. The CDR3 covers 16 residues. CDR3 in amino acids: CASSFRGSSRDQPQHF. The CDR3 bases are TGTGCCAGCAGTTTTAGAGGTTCGAGTAGAGATCAGCCCCAGCATTTT.

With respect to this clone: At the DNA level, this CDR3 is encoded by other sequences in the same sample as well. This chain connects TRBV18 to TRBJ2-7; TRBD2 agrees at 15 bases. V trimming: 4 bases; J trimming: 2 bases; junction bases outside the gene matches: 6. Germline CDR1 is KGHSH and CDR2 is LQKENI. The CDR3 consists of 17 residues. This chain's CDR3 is CASSQGTSGGPAYEQYF. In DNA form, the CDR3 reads TGTGCCAGCTCACAGGGGACTAGCGGGGGGCCCGCCTACGAGCAGTACTTC.

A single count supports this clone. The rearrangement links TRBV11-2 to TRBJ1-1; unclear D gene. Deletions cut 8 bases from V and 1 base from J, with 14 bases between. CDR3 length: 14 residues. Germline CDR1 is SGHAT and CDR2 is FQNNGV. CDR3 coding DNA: TGTGCCAGCTGTCCGGTCGGCGGGAACACTGAAGCTTTCTTT. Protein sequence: CASCPVGGNTEAFF.

The DNA for the CDR3 is TGTGCCAGCAGCCCAGGGGCGTGGTACGGTGACACTGAAGCTTTCTTT. As protein: CASSPGAWYGDTEAFF. V is TRBV7-9 and J is TRBJ1-1; D may be TRBD1 (6 bases). V was pared by 5 bases and J by 3 bases, with 19 bases between. CDR1 and CDR2 (germline): SEHNR, FQNEAQ (reference sequence). This CDR3 has 16 residues.

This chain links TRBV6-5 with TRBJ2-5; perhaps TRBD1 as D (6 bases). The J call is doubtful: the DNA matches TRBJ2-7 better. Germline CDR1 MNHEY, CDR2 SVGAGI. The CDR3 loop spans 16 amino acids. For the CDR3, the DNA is TGTGCCAGCAGTTCATACTTTAGGGACACCTCCTACGAGCAGTACTTC. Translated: CASSSYFRDTSYEQYF.

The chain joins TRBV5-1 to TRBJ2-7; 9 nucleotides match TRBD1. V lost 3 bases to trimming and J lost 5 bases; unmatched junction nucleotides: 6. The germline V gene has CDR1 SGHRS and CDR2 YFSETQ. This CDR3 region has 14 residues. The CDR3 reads CASSWGTGRNEQYF. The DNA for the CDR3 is TGCGCCAGCAGCTGGGGGACAGGGAGGAACGAGCAGTACTTC.

The CDR3, as DNA: TGTGCCAGCAGCCAAGGGTCACCCTACGAGCAGTACTTC. It specifies CASSQGSPYEQYF. The chain recombines TRBV4-2 with TRBJ2-5; no firm D call. The J call may be incorrect, as the DNA end agrees better with TRBJ2-7. Germline loops: CDR1 LGHNA, CDR2 YNFKEQ. The CDR3 spans 13 residues.

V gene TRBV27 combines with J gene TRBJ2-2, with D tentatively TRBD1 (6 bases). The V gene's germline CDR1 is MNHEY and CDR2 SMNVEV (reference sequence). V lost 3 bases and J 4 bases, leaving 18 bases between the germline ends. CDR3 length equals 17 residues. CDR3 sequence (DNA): TGTGCCAGCAGTTTTGGGGTGGGCAGGGGTCTCACCGGGGAGCTGTTTTTT. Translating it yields CASSFGVGRGLTGELFF.